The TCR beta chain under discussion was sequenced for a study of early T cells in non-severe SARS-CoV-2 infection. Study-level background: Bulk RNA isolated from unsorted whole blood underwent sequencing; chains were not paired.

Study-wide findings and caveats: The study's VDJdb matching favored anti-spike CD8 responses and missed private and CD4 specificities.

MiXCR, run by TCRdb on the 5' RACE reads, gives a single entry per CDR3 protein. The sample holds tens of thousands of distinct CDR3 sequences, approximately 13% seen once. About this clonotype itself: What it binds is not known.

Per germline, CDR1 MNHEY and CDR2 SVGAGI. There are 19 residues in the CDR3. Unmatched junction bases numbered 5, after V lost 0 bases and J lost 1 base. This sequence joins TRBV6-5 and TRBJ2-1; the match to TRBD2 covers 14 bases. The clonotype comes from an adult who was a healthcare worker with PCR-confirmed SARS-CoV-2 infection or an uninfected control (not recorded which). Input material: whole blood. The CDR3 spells CASSYSLTSGGASYNEQFF. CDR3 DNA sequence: TGTGCCAGCAGTTACTCTTTGACTAGCGGGGGGGCGTCCTACAATGAGCAGTTCTTC.